This entry describes one T cell receptor beta chain. Its antigen is not identified. Trimming removed 5 bases at V and 2 bases at J, with 14 bases between. CDR1 is SGHAT, CDR2 FQNNGV, per germline. The CDR3 has 15 amino acids. The authors reverse transcribed all of the isolated RNA, so sequencing captured expressed TCRB transcripts. Clones were sequenced by immunoSEQ multiplex PCR, and TCRdb holds only the in-frame ones, with some missing. The sample shows 680,000 or so clones, around 15% of them seen only once. The data derive from a study of beta chain features in type 1 diabetes. Study-wide findings and caveats: Moderate but significant shortening of TCRB CDR3s was recorded in all four CD4+ subsets from Type 1 diabetes patients. Whether TCRB rearrangement is influenced by HLA type was left unresolved in this analysis.

V and J are TRBV11-2 and TRBJ2-3; D might be TRBD1 (6 bases). The TCR was taken from a young man with type 1 diabetes. The sample consisted of naive CD4+ T cells from blood. This CDR3 reads CASSPWTDDTDTQYF. The CDR3 region has the DNA TGTGCCAGCAGCCCTTGGACAGACGACACAGATACGCAGTATTTT. Based on the CDR3 plus reference TRBV11-2 and TRBJ2-3, the full variable domain is EAGVAQSPRYKIIEKRQSVAFWCNPISGHATLYWYQQILGQGPKLLIQFQNNGVVDDSQLPKDRFSAERLKGVDSTLKIQPAKLEDSAVYLCASSPWTDDTDTQYFGPGTRLTVL.